The T cell receptor (beta chain) under discussion was sequenced for a study of blood T cell repertoires in COVID-19. Overall study context: The samples span acute and convalescent COVID-19 from the United States, Italy and Spain. Sample material is recorded as cDNA or gDNA derived from T cells, B-cell-depleted T cells, or PBMCs.

A word on this clone: Other DNA sequences from this sample encode an identical CDR3 as well.

The assay was immunoSEQ multiplex PCR, and TCRdb's table has in-frame clones only and misses some. The sample lists 110,000 to 150,000 clones; about 86% were seen once. The J segment lost 3 bases and the V segment lost 4 bases, leaving 6 bases of the junction unmatched. The CDR3 covers 14 residues. The germline gives CDR1 SGDLS, CDR2 YYNGEE. This sequence was found in a human donor in a cohort sampled during active COVID-19. The chain joins TRBV9 to TRBJ2-7; 8 bases match TRBD2. Sequencing was done on a sample of peripheral blood. CDR3 region: CASSPRTSFYEQYF. The CDR3 DNA follows: TGTGCCAGCAGCCCCCGGACTAGCTTCTACGAGCAGTACTTC.